This T cell receptor beta chain appears in the sequencing data of a study of T cells in Graves' hyperthyroidism and ophthalmopathy. General study results and limits: Peripheral blood also featured most of the thyroid clonotypes expanded above 0.001.

Remarks on this clonotype: Its antigen is not identified.

Uncontrolled infection, other autoimmune disease, pregnancy or lactation disqualified patients from enrolment. The V segment lost 5 bases and the J segment 8 bases; nucleotides outside the gene matches: 23. This CDR3 region has 18 residues. CDR1 is MNHNS and CDR2 is SASEGT in the germline V gene. It was RNA transcripts that yielded the amplified TCR beta CDR3 regions. HTBI primers drove first-round RT-PCR of the TCR CDR3. From the multiplex PCR reads, TCRdb called clonotypes with MiXCR, one entry per CDR3 protein. The sample contains approximately 58,000 distinct CDR3 sequences, 40% to 55% of which appear only once.

The clonotype comes from a woman in her 30s with Graves' ophthalmopathy. The J gene is TRBJ1-2, the V gene TRBV6-1; TRBD1 matches 7 bases. The material sequenced was blood. The CDR3 DNA reads TGTGCCAGCAGTTTCGATCTCCTTCCAGGGGGATCCGATGGGGGCTACACCTTC. Protein sequence: CASSFDLLPGGSDGGYTF.